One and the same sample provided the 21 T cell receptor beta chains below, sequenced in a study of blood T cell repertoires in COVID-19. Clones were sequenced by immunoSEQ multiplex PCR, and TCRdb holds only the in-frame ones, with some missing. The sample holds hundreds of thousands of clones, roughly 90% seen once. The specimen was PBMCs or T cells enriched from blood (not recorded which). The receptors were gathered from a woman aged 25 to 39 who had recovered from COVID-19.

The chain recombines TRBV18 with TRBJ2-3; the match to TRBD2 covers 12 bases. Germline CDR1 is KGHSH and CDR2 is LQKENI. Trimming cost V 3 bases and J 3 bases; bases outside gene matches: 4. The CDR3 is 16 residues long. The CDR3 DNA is TGTGCCAGCTCACCGCGACTAGCGGGAGTAACAGATACGCAGTATTTT. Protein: CASSPRLAGVTDTQYF.

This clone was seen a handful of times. The DNA of the CDR3 is TGCAGTGCTAGAGACAGGGTAGGAGCTTTCTTT. Protein sequence: CSARDRVGAFF. J is TRBJ1-1 and V is TRBV20-1; the D gene is possibly TRBD1 (5 bases). CDR3 length: 11 amino acids. Trimming removed 0 bases from V and 10 bases from J, with 9 bases in between. The germline V gene has CDR1 DFQATT and CDR2 SNEGSKA (reference sequence).

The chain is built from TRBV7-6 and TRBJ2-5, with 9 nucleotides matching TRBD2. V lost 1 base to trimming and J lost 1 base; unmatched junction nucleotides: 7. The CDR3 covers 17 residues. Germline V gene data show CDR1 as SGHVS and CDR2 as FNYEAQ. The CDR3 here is CASSLVWSGRLQETQYF. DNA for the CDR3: TGTGCCAGCAGCTTAGTTTGGAGCGGGAGGCTCCAAGAGACCCAGTACTTC.

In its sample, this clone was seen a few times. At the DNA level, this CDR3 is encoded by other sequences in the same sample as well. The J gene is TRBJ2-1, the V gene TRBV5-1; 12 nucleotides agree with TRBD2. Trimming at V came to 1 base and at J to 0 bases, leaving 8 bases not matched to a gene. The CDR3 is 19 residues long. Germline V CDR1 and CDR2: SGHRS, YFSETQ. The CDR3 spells CASSLPLAGGRSSYNEQFF. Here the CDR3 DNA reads TGCGCCAGCAGCTTGCCGCTAGCGGGAGGGAGGAGCTCCTACAATGAGCAGTTCTTC.

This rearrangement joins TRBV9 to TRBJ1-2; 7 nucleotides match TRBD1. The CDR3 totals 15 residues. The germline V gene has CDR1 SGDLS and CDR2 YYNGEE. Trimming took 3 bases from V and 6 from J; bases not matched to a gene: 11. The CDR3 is CASSGRTGPGNGYTF. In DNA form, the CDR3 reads TGTGCCAGCAGCGGACGGACAGGACCCGGGAATGGCTACACCTTC.

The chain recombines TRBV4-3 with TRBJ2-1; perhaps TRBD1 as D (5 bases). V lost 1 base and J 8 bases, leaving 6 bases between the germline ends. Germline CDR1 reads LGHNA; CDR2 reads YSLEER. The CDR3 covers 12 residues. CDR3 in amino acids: CASSQGGYEQFF. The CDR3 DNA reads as TGCGCCAGCAGCCAAGGGGGCTATGAGCAGTTCTTC.

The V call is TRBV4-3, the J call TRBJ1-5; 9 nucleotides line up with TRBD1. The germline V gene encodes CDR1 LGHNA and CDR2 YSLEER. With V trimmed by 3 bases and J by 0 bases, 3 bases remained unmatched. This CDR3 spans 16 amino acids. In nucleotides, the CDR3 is TGCGCCAGCAGCCAGGGGACAGGGAATAGCAATCAGCCCCAGCATTTT. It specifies CASSQGTGNSNQPQHF.

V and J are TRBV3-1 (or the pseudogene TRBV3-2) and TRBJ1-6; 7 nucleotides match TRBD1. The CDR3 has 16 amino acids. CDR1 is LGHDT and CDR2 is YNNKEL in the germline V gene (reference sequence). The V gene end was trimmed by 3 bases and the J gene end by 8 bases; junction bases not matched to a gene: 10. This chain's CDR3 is CASSQGRQGRDSPLHF. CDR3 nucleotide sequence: TGTGCCAGCAGCCAGGGAAGACAGGGCCGAGATTCACCCCTCCACTTT.

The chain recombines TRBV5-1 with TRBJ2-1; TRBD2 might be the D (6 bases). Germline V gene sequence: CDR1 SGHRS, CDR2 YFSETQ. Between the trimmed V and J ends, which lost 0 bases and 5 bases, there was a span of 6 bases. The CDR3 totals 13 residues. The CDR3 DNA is TGCGCCAGCAGCTTGGGGACTAACAATGAGCAGTTCTTC. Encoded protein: CASSLGTNNEQFF.

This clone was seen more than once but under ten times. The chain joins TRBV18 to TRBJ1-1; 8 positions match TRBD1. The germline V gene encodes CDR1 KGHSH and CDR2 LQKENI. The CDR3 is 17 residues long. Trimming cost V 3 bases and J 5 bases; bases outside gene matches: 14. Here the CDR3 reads CASSPEIQGAPGTEAFF. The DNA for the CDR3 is TGTGCCAGCTCACCCGAGATTCAGGGGGCCCCCGGGACTGAAGCTTTCTTT.

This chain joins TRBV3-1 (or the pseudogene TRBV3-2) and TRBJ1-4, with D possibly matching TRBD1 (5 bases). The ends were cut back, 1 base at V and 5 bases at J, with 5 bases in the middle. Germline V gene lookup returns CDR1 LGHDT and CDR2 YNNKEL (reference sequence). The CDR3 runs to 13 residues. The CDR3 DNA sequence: TGTGCCAGCAGCCAAGGACAGAATGAAAAACTGTTTTTT. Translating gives CASSQGQNEKLFF.

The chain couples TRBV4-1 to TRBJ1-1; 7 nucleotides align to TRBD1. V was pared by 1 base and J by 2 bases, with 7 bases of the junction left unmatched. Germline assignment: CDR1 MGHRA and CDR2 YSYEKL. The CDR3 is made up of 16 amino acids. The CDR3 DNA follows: TGCGCCAGCAGCCAAGGAGGGACAGTTCCTAACACTGAAGCTTTCTTT. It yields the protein CASSQGGTVPNTEAFF.

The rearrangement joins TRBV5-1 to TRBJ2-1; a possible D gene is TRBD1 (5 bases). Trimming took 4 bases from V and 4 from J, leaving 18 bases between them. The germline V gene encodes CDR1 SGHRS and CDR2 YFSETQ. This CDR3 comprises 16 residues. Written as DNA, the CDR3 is TGCGCCAGCAGCCCCCCCCAGGGCGTCGGGTACAATGAGCAGTTCTTC. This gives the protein CASSPPQGVGYNEQFF.

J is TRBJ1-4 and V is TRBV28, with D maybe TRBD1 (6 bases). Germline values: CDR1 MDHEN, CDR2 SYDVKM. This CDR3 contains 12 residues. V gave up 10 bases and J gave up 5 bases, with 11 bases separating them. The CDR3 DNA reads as TGTGCCATTGGACAGCTGAATGAAAAACTGTTTTTT. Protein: CAIGQLNEKLFF. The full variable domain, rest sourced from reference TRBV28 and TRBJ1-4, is DVKVTQSSRYLVKRTGEKVFLECVQDMDHENMFWYRQDPGLGLRLIYFSYDVKMKEKGDIPEGYSVSREKKERFSLILESASTNQTSMYLCAIGQLNEKLFFGSGTQLSVL.

For the CDR3, the DNA is TGTGCCAGCAGTTACTCCCCCGGACAGGAGGTCGACGAGCAGTACTTC. It encodes CASSYSPGQEVDEQYF. The rearrangement joins TRBV6-2 or TRBV6-3 to TRBJ2-7, with 7 nucleotides matching TRBD1. The CDR3 sequence is 16 residues long. The V segment lost 0 bases and the J segment 5 bases; nucleotides outside the gene matches: 10. Germline assignment: CDR1 MNHEY and CDR2 SVGEGT.

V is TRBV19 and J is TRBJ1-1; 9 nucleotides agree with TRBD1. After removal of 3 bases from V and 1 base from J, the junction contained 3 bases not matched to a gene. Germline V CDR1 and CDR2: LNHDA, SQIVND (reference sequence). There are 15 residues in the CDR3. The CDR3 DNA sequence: TGTGCCAGTAGTATTTCGGACAGGGGGAACACTGAAGCTTTCTTT. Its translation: CASSISDRGNTEAFF.

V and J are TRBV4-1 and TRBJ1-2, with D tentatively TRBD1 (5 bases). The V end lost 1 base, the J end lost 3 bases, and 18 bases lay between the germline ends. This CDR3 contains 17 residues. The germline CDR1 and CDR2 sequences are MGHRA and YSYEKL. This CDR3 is CASSQGYFSDTDYGYTF. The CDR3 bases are TGCGCCAGCAGCCAAGGTTACTTTTCGGACACTGACTATGGCTACACCTTC.

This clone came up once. As DNA, the CDR3 is TGTGCCAGCAGCAAAAGTAGCGGGAGGCACGAGCAGTACTTC. Protein sequence: CASSKSSGRHEQYF. The chain is built from TRBV3-1 (or the pseudogene TRBV3-2) and TRBJ2-7; the match to TRBD2 covers 10 bases. The CDR3 covers 14 residues. Trimming at V came to 5 bases and at J to 5 bases, leaving 6 bases not matched to a gene. CDR1 and CDR2 from the germline V gene are LGHDT and YNNKEL (reference sequence).

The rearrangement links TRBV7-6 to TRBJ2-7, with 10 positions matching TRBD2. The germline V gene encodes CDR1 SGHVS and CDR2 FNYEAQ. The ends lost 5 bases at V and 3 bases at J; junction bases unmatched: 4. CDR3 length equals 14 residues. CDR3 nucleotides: TGTGCCAGCAGCCCAAGCGGGAGGGACTACGAGCAGTACTTC. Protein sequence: CASSPSGRDYEQYF.

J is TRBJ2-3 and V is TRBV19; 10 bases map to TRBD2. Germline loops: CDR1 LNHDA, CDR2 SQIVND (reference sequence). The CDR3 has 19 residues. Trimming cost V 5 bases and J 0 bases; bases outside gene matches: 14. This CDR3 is CASSLSRSGRRRSTDTQYF. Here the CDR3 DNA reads TGTGCCAGTAGTTTAAGTCGTAGCGGGAGGAGGCGTAGCACAGATACGCAGTATTTT. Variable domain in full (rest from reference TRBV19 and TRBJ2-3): DGGITQSPKYLFRKEGQNVTLSCEQNLNHDAMYWYRQDPGQGLRLIYYSQIVNDFQKGDIAEGYSVSREKKESFPLTVTSAQKNPTAFYLCASSLSRSGRRRSTDTQYFGPGTRLTVL.

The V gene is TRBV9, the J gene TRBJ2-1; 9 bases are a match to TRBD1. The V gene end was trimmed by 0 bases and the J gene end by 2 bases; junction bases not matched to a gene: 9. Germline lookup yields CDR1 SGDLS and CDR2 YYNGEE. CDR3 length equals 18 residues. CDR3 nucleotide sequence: TGTGCCAGCAGCGTAGAAGCGGGACAGGGTATACCCTACAATGAGCAGTTCTTC. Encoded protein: CASSVEAGQGIPYNEQFF.